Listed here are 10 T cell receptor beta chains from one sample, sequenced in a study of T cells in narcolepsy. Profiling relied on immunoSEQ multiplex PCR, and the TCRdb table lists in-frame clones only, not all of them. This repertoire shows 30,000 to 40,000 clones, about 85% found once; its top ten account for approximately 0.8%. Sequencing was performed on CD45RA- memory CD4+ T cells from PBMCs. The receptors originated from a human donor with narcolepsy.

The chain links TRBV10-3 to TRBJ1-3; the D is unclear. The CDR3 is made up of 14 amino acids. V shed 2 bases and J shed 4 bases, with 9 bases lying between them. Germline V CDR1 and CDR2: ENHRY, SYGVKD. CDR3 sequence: CAISEEMSGNTIYF. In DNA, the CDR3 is TGTGCCATCAGTGAGGAGATGTCGGGAAACACCATATATTTT.

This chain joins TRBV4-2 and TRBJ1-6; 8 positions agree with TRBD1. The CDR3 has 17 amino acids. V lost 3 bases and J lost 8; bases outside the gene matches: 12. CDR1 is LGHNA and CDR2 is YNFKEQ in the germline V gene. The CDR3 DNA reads TGTGCCAGCAGCCAGCCCCTCCGGACAGGGTTTGATTCACCCCTCCACTTT. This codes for CASSQPLRTGFDSPLHF.

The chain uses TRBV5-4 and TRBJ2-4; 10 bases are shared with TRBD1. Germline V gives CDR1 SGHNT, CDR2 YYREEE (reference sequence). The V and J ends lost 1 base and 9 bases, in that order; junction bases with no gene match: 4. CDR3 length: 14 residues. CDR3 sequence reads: CASSLRGQGGIQYF. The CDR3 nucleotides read TGTGCCAGCAGCTTGCGAGGACAGGGGGGCATTCAGTACTTC.

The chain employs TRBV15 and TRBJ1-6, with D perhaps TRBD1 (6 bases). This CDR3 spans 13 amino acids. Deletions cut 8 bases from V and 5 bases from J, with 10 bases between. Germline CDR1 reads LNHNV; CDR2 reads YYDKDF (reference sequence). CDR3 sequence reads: CATGQHNNSPLHF. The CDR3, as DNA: TGTGCCACCGGACAGCATAATAATTCACCCCTCCACTTT.

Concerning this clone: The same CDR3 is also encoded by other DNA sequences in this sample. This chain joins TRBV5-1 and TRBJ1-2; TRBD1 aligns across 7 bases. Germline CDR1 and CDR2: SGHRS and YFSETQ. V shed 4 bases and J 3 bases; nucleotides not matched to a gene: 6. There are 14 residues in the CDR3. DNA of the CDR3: TGCGCCAGCAGCAGGACCGGGACAGACTATGGCTACACCTTC. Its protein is CASSRTGTDYGYTF.

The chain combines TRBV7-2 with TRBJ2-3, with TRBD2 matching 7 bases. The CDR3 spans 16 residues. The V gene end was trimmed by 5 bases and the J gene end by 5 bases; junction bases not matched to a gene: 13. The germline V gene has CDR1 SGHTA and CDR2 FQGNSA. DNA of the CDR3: TGTGCCAGCAGCCTGGGTCGCGGGAGCTTTTTAGATACGCAGTATTTT. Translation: CASSLGRGSFLDTQYF.

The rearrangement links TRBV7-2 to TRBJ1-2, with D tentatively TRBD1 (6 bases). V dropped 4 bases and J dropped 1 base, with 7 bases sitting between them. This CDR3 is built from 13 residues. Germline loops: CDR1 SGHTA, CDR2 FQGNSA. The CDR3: CASSSDSNYGYTF. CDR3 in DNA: TGTGCCAGCAGCTCGGACAGTAACTATGGCTACACCTTC.

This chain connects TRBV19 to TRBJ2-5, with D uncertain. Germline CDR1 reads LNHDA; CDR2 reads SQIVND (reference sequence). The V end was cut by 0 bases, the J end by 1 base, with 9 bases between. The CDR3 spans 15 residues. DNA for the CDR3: TGTGCCAGTAGTATAGATGAGAGGAGCCAAGAGACCCAGTACTTC. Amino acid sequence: CASSIDERSQETQYF. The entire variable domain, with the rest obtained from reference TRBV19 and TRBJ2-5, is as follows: DGGITQSPKYLFRKEGQNVTLSCEQNLNHDAMYWYRQDPGQGLRLIYYSQIVNDFQKGDIAEGYSVSREKKESFPLTVTSAQKNPTAFYLCASSIDERSQETQYFGPGTRLLVL.

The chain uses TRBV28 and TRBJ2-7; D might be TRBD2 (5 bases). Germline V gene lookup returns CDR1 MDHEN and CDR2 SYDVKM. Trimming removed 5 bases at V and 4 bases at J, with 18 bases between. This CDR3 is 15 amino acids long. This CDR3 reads CASSPLKRALYEQYF. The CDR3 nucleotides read TGTGCCAGCAGTCCGTTGAAGAGGGCCTTGTACGAGCAGTACTTC. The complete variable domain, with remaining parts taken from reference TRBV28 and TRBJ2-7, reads DVKVTQSSRYLVKRTGEKVFLECVQDMDHENMFWYRQDPGLGLRLIYFSYDVKMKEKGDIPEGYSVSREKKERFSLILESASTNQTSMYLCASSPLKRALYEQYFGPGTRLTVT.

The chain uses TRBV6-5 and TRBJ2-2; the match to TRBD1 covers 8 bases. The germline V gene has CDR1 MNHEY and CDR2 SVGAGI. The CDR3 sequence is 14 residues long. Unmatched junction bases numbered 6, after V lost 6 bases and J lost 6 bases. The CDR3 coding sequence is TGTGCCAGCAGGGCCAGGGGGCTTGCCGGGGAGCTGTTTTTT. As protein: CASRARGLAGELFF.